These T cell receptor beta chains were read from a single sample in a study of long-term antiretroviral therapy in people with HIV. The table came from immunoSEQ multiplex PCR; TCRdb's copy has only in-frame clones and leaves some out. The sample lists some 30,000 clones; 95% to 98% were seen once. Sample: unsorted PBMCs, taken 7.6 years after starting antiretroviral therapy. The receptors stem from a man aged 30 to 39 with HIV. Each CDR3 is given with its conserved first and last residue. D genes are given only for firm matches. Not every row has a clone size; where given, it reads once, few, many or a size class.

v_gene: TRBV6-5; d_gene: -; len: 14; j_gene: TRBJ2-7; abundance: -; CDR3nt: TGTGCCAGCAGTCCCGGGCACAGGGAAACCGAGCAGTACTTC; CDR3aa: CASSPGHRETEQYF
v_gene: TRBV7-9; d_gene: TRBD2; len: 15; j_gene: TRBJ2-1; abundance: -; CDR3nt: TGTGCCAGCAGCGTGGGACTAGCGGTGTACAATGAGCAGTTCTTC; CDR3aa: CASSVGLAVYNEQFF
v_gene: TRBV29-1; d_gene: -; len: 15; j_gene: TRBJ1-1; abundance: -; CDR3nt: TGCAGCGTCGCCCCCCGATCGGGGAGGAGCACTGAAGCTTTCTTT; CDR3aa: CSVAPRSGRSTEAFF
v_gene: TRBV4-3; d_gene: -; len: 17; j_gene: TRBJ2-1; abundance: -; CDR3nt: TGCGCCAGCAGCCAAGAAAGGCGAGGAAGCTCCTACAATGAGCAGTTCTTC; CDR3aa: CASSQERRGSSYNEQFF
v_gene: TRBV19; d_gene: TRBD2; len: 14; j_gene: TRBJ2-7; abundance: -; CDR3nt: TGTGCCAGTACATTGGGAGCGGGAGTAAGCGAGCAGTACTTC; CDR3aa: CASTLGAGVSEQYF
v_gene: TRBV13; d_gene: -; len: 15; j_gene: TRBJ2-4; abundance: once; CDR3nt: TGTGCCAGCAGCTTCAGGGGGGAGGGCAAAAACATTCAGTACTTC; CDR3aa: CASSFRGEGKNIQYF
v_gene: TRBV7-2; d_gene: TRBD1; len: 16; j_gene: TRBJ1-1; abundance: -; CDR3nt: TGTGCCGGAAACTGGCTTCGGGGGACAGCAAACACTGAAGCTTTCTTT; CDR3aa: CAGNWLRGTANTEAFF
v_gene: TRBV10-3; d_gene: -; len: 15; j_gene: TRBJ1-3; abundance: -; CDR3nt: TGTGCCATCAGTGACCTGGTGGGGCCTGGAAACACCATATATTTT; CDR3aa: CAISDLVGPGNTIYF
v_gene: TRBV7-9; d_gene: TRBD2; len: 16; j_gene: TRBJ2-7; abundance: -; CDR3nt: TGTGCCAGCAGACATACTAGCGGGAGGACCTCCTACGAGCAGTACTTC; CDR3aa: CASRHTSGRTSYEQYF
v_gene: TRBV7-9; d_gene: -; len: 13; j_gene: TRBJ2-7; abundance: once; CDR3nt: TGTGCCAGCAGCGAGTGGTCGTTGGGGGAGCAGTACTTC; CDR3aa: CASSEWSLGEQYF
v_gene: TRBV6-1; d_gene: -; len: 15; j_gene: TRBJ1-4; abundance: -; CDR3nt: TGTGCCAGCACCCCAGGATACCAGGGGAATGAAAAACTGTTTTTT; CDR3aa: CASTPGYQGNEKLFF
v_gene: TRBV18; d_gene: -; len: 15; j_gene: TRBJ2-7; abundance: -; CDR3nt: TGTGCCAGCTCCGCCAAGGGGGGGCTTACTACCGAGCAGTACTTC; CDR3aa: CASSAKGGLTTEQYF
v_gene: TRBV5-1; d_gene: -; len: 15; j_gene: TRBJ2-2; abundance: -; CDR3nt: TGCGCCAGCAGCTTGGGTAGCGGGAACACCGGGGAGCTGTTTTTT; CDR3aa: CASSLGSGNTGELFF
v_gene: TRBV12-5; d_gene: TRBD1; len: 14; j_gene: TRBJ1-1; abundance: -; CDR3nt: TGTGCTCGCGGGACGGGGACAGGGGCTTCTGAAGCTTTCTTT; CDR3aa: CARGTGTGASEAFF
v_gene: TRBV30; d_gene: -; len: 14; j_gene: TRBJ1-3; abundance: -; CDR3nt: TGTGCCTGGATGAGAAGGGACCTAGAAGGCACCATATATTTT; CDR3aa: CAWMRRDLEGTIYF
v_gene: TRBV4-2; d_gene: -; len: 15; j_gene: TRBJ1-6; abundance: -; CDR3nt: TGTGCCAGCAGCCAAGGCCAGACTACTAATTCACCCCTCCACTTT; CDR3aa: CASSQGQTTNSPLHF
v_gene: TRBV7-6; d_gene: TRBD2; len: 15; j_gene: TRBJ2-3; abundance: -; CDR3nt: TGTGCCAGCAGCTTACTAGCGGACTTCACAGATACGCAGTATTTT; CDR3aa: CASSLLADFTDTQYF
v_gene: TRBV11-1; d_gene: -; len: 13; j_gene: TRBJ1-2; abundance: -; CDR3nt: TGTGCCAGCAGCTTCGTCACAGGGAGTGGCTACACCTTC; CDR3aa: CASSFVTGSGYTF
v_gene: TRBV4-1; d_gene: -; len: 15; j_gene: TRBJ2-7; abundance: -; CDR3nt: TGCGCCAGCAGCCAAGCGGTGGGGACCCTCTACGAGCAGTACTTC; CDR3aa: CASSQAVGTLYEQYF
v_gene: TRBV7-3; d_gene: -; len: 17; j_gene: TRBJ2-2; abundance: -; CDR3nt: TGTGCCAGCAGCTTCGGGAGAACAGGGACCCTGGGCGGGGAGCTGTTTTTT; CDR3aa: CASSFGRTGTLGGELFF
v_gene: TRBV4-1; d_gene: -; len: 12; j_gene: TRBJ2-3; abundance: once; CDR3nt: TGCGCCAGCAGCGGCAGCACAGATACGCAGTATTTT; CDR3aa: CASSGSTDTQYF
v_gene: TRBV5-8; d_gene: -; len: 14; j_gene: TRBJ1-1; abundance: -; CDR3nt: TGTGCCAGCAGCTCTGGCGGGTCCAACACTGAAGCTTTCTTT; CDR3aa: CASSSGGSNTEAFF
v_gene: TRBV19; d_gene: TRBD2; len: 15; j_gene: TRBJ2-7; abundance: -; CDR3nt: TGTGCCAGTAGTACCCCGGGGGGGCGGACCTACGAGCAGTACTTC; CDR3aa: CASSTPGGRTYEQYF
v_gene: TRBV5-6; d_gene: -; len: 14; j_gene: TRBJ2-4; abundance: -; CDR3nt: TGTGCCAGCAGTAGCTGGGGACAACGAAACATTCAGTACTTC; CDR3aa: CASSSWGQRNIQYF
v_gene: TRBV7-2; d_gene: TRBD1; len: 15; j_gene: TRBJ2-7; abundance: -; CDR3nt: TGTGCCAGCAGCTTAGTGCCAGGGGGCTTCTACGAGCAGTACTTC; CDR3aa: CASSLVPGGFYEQYF
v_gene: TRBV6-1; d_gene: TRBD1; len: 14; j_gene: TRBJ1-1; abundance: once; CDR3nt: TGTGCCAGCCAGGTGGACAGGGGTGAGGCTGAAGCTTTCTTT; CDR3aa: CASQVDRGEAEAFF
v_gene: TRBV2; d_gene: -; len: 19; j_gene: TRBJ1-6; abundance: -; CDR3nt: TGTGCCAGCAGCTTCTCGGGAGTCCGGACGGGCGTGAACAATTCACCCCTCCACTTT; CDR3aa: CASSFSGVRTGVNNSPLHF
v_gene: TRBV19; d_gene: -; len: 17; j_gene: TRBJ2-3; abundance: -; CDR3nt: TGTGCCAGTAACAGGATAAATGACGGTCTGGGCACAGATACGCAGTATTTT; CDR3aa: CASNRINDGLGTDTQYF
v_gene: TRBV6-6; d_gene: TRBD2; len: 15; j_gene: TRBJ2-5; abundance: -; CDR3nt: TGTGCCAGCAGTTACTCTAGCGGGTACCAAGAGACCCAGTACTTC; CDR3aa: CASSYSSGYQETQYF
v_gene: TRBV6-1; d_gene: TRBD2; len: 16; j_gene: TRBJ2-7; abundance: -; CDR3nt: TGTGCCAGCAGTGAAATAATTAGCGGGGGGGCCTACGAGCAGTACTTC; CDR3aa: CASSEIISGGAYEQYF
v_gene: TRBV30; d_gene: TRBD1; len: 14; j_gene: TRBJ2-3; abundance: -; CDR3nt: TGTGCCTGGTCCGGGGACAGGGGGACAGATACGCAGTATTTT; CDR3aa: CAWSGDRGTDTQYF
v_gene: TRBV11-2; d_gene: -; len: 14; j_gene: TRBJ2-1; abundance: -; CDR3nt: TGTGCCAGCAGCTTAACTAGCATCCTCAATGAGCAGTTCTTC; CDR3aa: CASSLTSILNEQFF
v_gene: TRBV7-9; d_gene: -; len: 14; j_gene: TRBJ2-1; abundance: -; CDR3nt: TGTGCCAGCAGCTTAGCTACAACCTACAATGAGCAGTTCTTC; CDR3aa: CASSLATTYNEQFF
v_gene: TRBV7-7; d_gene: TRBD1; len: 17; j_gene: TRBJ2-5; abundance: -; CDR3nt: TGTGCTAGCAGACCGGGACAGGGACGATACGGGGGCGAGACCCAGTACTTC; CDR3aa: CASRPGQGRYGGETQYF
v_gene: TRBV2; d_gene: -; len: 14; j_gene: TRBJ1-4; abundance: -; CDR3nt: TGTGCCAGCATTACAGGGAGGGGGAATGAAAAACTGTTTTTT; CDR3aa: CASITGRGNEKLFF
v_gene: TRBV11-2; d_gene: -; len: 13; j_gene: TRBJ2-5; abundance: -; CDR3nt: TGTGCCAGCAGCTTAGATCGTCCGGATACCCAGTACTTC; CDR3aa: CASSLDRPDTQYF
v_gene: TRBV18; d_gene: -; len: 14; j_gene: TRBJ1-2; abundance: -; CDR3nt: TGTGCCAGCTCACCGGGGGAAGACCTCTATGGCTACACCTTC; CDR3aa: CASSPGEDLYGYTF
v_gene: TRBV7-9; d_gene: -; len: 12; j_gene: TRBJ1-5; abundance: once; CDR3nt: TGTGCCAGCAGCCGGGGCGCCCAGCCCCAGCATTTT; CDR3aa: CASSRGAQPQHF
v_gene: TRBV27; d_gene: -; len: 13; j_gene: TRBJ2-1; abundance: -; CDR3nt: TGTGCCAGCAGTCCGAACCCACTGAATGAGCAGTTCTTC; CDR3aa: CASSPNPLNEQFF
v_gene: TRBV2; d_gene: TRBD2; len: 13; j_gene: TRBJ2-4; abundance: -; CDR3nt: TGTGCCAGCTCGGGGGGTTACGGGGACATTCAGTACTTC; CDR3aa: CASSGGYGDIQYF
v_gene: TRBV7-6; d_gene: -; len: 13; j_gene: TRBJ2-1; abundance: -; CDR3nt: TGTGCCAGCACAAATAAGGCCATGGATGAGCAGTTCTTC; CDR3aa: CASTNKAMDEQFF
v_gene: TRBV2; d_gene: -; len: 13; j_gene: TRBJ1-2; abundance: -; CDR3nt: TGTGCCAGCAGTGAGGGTCAGGGCTATGGCTACACCTTC; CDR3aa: CASSEGQGYGYTF
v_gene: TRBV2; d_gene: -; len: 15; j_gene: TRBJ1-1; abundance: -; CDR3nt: TGTGCCAGCAGGGATTTCCGAGGAGCGAACACTGAAGCTTTCTTT; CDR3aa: CASRDFRGANTEAFF
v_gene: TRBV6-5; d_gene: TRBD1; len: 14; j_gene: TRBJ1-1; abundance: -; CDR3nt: TGTGCCAGCGGGAGGACAGGGGGAAACACTGAAGCTTTCTTT; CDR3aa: CASGRTGGNTEAFF
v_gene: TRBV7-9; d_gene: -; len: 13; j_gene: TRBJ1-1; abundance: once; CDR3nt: TGTGCCAGCAGCCGAGGACGGGGGACTGAAGCTTTCTTT; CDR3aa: CASSRGRGTEAFF
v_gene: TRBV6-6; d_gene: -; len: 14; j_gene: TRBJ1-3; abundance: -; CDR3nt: TGTGCCAGCAGTTATAGTGGGACTGGAAACACCATATATTTT; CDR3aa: CASSYSGTGNTIYF